This is a list of T cell receptor beta chains from one sample in a study of vaccination and CD4 T cells after COVID-19. MiXCR, applied by TCRdb to the PCR reads, yields one record per CDR3 protein. Among around 7,100 distinct CDR3 sequences listed, approximately 69% were seen once. These TCRs are of unknown antigen specificity. Sequencing used CD4+ T cells from blood, cultured in vitro. These receptor sequences come from a human donor who had recovered from COVID-19. CDR3s include the opening cysteine and the closing phenylalanine or tryptophan. The order of the fields is clone size, J gene, D gene, V gene, CDR3 DNA, CDR3 protein. A D gene is named only where the DNA matches it firmly. Size is omitted from some rows. Given values are once, few, many or a class for expanded clones.

once TRBJ1-2 - TRBV2 TGTGCCAGCAGTGAATCACGTCCTCATAGGAACACCTTC CASSESRPHRNTF
- TRBJ1-3 - TRBV19 TGTGCCAGTAGTATCATGGCAGGGACGAGCTCTGGAAACACCATATATTTT CASSIMAGTSSGNTIYF
few TRBJ1-5 - TRBV20-1 TGCAGTGCTAGAGACCCACTTCAGCCCCAGCATTTT CSARDPLQPQHF
- TRBJ2-1 TRBD2 TRBV20-1 TGCAGTGCTAAGGGGACTAGCGGGAGAAATGAGCAGTTCTTC CSAKGTSGRNEQFF
- TRBJ2-5 TRBD2 TRBV11-2 TGTGCCAGCAGCCCGTTAGCGGGAGTGGAGACCCAGTACTTC CASSPLAGVETQYF
- TRBJ1-2 - TRBV6-5 TGTGCCAGCAGTTCAGTATTTTCAGGAACTTATGGCTACACCTTC CASSSVFSGTYGYTF
once TRBJ1-5 - TRBV28 TGTGCCAACTCAGCCTCGAAGGGGGGCAATCAGCCCCAGCATTTT CANSASKGGNQPQHF
- TRBJ1-5 TRBD1 TRBV20-1 TGCAGTGCTAGCCGGACAGGTAATCAGCCCCAGCATTTT CSASRTGNQPQHF
- TRBJ1-2 - TRBV7-2 TGTGCCAGCAGCGAATGGGGGGGCAACTATGGCTACACCTTC CASSEWGGNYGYTF
- TRBJ1-1 - TRBV24-1 TGTGCCACCAGTGCCGCCGGACAGAACACTGAAGCTTTCTTT CATSAAGQNTEAFF
few TRBJ1-6 - TRBV27 TGTGCCAGCAGTTTATCTCCGGCGGGGGCTTCACCCCTCCACTTT CASSLSPAGASPLHF
once TRBJ1-5 TRBD1 TRBV20-1 TGCAGTGCTAGAATAGGGACAGGGCAAGGTCAGCCCCAGCATTTT CSARIGTGQGQPQHF
medium-sized TRBJ1-1 TRBD1 TRBV5-1 TGCGCCAGCAGCCTAGCCGGGACAGCCGCTGAAGCTTTCTTT CASSLAGTAAEAFF
- TRBJ1-2 - TRBV6-1 TGTGCCAGCAGTCCGGGCTATGGCTACACCTTC CASSPGYGYTF